Listed here are 3 T cell receptor beta chains from one sample, sequenced in a study of shared clonotypes between healthy human individuals. The repertoire was sequenced with immunoSEQ multiplex PCR; TCRdb's copy has only in-frame clones and lacks some. Counted here are nearly 2 million clones, about 95% occurring once; the ten biggest clones make up 1.2%. The naive CD8 population came from CD45RO-negative cells selected for CCR7, without terminally differentiated effector memory CD45RA+ cells. The sample taken for sequencing was naive CD8+ T cells sorted from blood. These receptors all stem from a man aged 18 to 30 in good health.

The rearrangement links TRBV5-4 to TRBJ1-1, with a weak D call TRBD1 (5 bases). In germline, CDR1 is SGHNT, CDR2 YYREEE (reference sequence). Trimming cost V 0 bases and J 0 bases, with 9 bases left between them. The CDR3 consists of 15 residues. The CDR3 here is CASSLADSMNTEAFF. The CDR3 nucleotides read TGTGCCAGCAGCTTGGCCGACAGTATGAACACTGAAGCTTTCTTT.

This rearrangement joins TRBV27 to TRBJ2-1, with D hard to call. This CDR3 has 13 residues. Germline loops: CDR1 MNHEY, CDR2 SMNVEV (reference sequence). Trimming removed 3 bases at V and 5 bases at J, with 8 bases between. The DNA for the CDR3 is TGTGCCAGCAGTTTGTTCAACAACAATGAGCAGTTCTTC. Residues: CASSLFNNNEQFF.

V usage is TRBV5-1 and J usage is TRBJ2-7; possibly TRBD2 for D (5 bases). The V gene's germline CDR1 is SGHRS and CDR2 YFSETQ. The CDR3 has 14 residues. V shed 4 bases and J shed 3 bases, with 14 bases lying between them. CDR3 nucleotide sequence: TGCGCCAGCAGCGTATACTACGGGATCTACGAGCAGTACTTC. Its protein product is CASSVYYGIYEQYF.